These 30 T cell receptor beta chains share one sample of origin, sequenced in a study of persistence of HIV-infected CD4 T cells. The libraries were made with immunoSEQ version 4 in survey mode. The data were produced by immunoSEQ multiplex PCR, yet TCRdb's version contains in-frame clones alone and is incomplete. The sample lists tens of thousands of clones, roughly nine tenths occurring once. Cells were stimulated nonspecifically with anti-CD3/anti-CD28 magnetic beads. CD4+ T cells upregulating both CD40 ligand and CD69 were sorted as responding cells. These receptors' targets are unknown. The sequencing used CD4+ T cells sorted from PBMCs after roughly 18-hour stimulation, collected from a patient who received antiretroviral therapy. These receptors came from an adult woman with HIV who was CMV-seropositive.

The CDR3 DNA reads TGTGCCAGCAGCCCATTCGGAATTGGCTACACCTTC. It codes for CASSPFGIGYTF. The chain has TRBV14 and TRBJ1-2; D remains ambiguous. Germline loops: CDR1 SGHDN, CDR2 FVKESK. V dropped 4 bases and J dropped 7 bases, with 10 bases sitting between them. The CDR3 consists of 12 residues.

The chain employs TRBV6-5 and TRBJ1-4; D is unresolved. The CDR3 has 14 residues. Trimming shortened V by 2 bases and J by 4 bases, and 8 bases separated the two germline ends. CDR1 is MNHEY, CDR2 SVGAGI, per germline. Here the CDR3 reads CASSYRMGNEKLFF. In nucleotides, the CDR3 is TGTGCCAGCAGTTACCGCATGGGTAATGAAAAACTGTTTTTT.

This chain uses TRBV7-3 with TRBJ1-6; D is unclear. Germline V gene lookup returns CDR1 SGHTA and CDR2 FQGTGA. The CDR3 is 14 residues long. With 0 bases removed from V and 15 bases from J, the gap between germline ends came to 15 bases. CDR3 in amino acids: CASSLTPRMGFLHF. CDR3 sequence (DNA): TGTGCCAGCAGCTTAACCCCGCGCATGGGTTTCCTCCACTTT.

This rearrangement joins TRBV5-6 to TRBJ2-7; D unclear. The CDR3 consists of 15 residues. Trimming left V 6 bases short and J 0 bases short, with 16 bases between. Germline V gene sequence: CDR1 SGHDT, CDR2 YYEEEE. In nucleotides, the CDR3 is TGTGCCAGCACCCTGATGGGATCTAGCTCCTACGAGCAGTACTTC. Translating it yields CASTLMGSSSYEQYF.

The rearrangement joins TRBV6-4 to TRBJ2-3; 7 bases fit TRBD1. The CDR3 consists of 14 residues. The V gene's germline CDR1 is MRHNA and CDR2 SNTAGT. The ends lost 8 bases at V and 1 base at J; junction bases unmatched: 6. CDR3 residues: CASSATGRTDTQYF. CDR3 bases: TGTGCCAGCTCAGCGACAGGGCGCACAGATACGCAGTATTTT.

This chain uses TRBV6-1 with TRBJ1-2; D gene ambiguous. V lost 1 base to trimming and J lost 13 bases, with 13 bases between them. The CDR3 extends over 12 amino acids. The V gene's germline CDR1 is MNHNS and CDR2 SASEGT. This chain's CDR3 is CASSEGFQRPTF. The DNA of the CDR3 is TGTGCCAGCAGTGAAGGATTTCAGAGGCCCACCTTC.

V is TRBV11-3 and J is TRBJ2-1, with D possibly TRBD1 on 7 matching bases. Germline V gene lookup returns CDR1 SGHNT and CDR2 YENEEA. V lost 5 bases, J lost 8 bases, and 19 bases lay in between. There are 15 residues in the CDR3. As DNA, the CDR3 is TGTGCCAGCAGCACCAGTTACAGGGGACTGGATGAGCAGTTCTTC. Its translation: CASSTSYRGLDEQFF.

CDR3 sequence reads: CASSLRGLVTGELFF. The DNA of the CDR3 is TGTGCCAGCAGTTTAAGGGGGTTGGTGACCGGGGAGCTGTTTTTT. V usage is TRBV27 and J usage is TRBJ2-2; a weak D match, TRBD1 (6 bases). Germline CDR1 MNHEY, CDR2 SMNVEV (reference sequence). This CDR3 comprises 15 residues. Trimming removed 2 bases from V and 5 bases from J, with 12 bases in between.

The rearrangement uses TRBV15 and TRBJ1-6; unclear D gene. V lost 0 bases and J 5 bases, leaving 11 bases between the germline ends. The CDR3 sequence is 16 residues long. Germline assignment: CDR1 LNHNV and CDR2 YYDKDF (reference sequence). The CDR3 loop is CATSRDLGWDNSPLHF. The CDR3 DNA is TGTGCCACCAGCAGAGATCTCGGGTGGGATAATTCACCCCTCCACTTT.

The chain couples TRBV29-1 to TRBJ1-1, with 8 nucleotides matching TRBD1. CDR3 length: 13 amino acids. V shed 6 bases, J shed 2 bases, and the junction held 5 bases outside the gene matches. Germline V gene data show CDR1 as SQVTM and CDR2 as ANQGSEA. The CDR3 is CSVQTGGNTEAFF. CDR3 nucleotides: TGCAGCGTGCAAACAGGGGGTAACACTGAAGCTTTCTTT.

The genes are TRBV18 and TRBJ1-1; D uncertain. V lost 5 bases and J lost 0, with 7 bases in between. From germline, CDR1 is KGHSH and CDR2 LQKENI. The CDR3 totals 13 residues. CDR3 sequence (DNA): TGTGCCAGCTCAGGGAAGATGAACACTGAAGCTTTCTTT. This codes for CASSGKMNTEAFF.

The chain joins TRBV18 to TRBJ1-1, with D perhaps matching TRBD1 (6 bases). V shed 1 base and J shed 10 bases, with 10 bases lying between them. Germline CDR1 and CDR2: KGHSH and LQKENI. This CDR3 contains 12 residues. CDR3 sequence reads: CASSPLGGGAFF. The CDR3 coding sequence is TGTGCCAGCTCACCACTGGGAGGGGGAGCTTTCTTT. Full variable domain (outside the CDR3, taken from reference TRBV18 and TRBJ1-1): NAGVMQNPRHLVRRRGQEARLRCSPMKGHSHVYWYRQLPEEGLKFMVYLQKENIIDESGMPKERFSAEFPKEGPSILRIQQVVRGDSAAYFCASSPLGGGAFFGQGTRLTVV.

The table lists this clone with a count of one. V is TRBV30 and J is TRBJ2-7; 12 nucleotides align to TRBD2. The CDR3 extends over 14 amino acids. V dropped 1 base and J dropped 4; count of bases not matched to a gene: 2. CDR1 is GTSNPN and CDR2 is SVGIG in the germline V gene (reference sequence). The CDR3, as DNA: TGTGCCTGGAGTGCAGGACTAGCGGGGTACGAGCAGTACTTC. It translates to CAWSAGLAGYEQYF.

This chain joins TRBV6-6 and TRBJ2-5; D possibly corresponds to TRBD2 (6 bases). The ends were cut back, 8 bases at V and 2 bases at J, with 15 bases in the middle. This CDR3 contains 14 residues. Germline CDR1 reads MNHNY; CDR2 reads SVGAGI (reference sequence). In DNA form, the CDR3 reads TGTGCCAGCGGGTTTGGAGGGACTCAAGAGACCCAGTACTTC. The encoded protein is CASGFGGTQETQYF.

The chain uses TRBV5-6 and TRBJ2-7; D is perhaps TRBD1 (7 bases). From germline, CDR1 is SGHDT and CDR2 YYEEEE. The V end was cut by 4 bases, the J end by 2 bases, with 16 bases between. This CDR3 contains 15 residues. The CDR3 DNA sequence: TGTGCCAGCAGCCTGGTTGACAGGGAGGCCTACGAGCAGTACTTC. Translated: CASSLVDREAYEQYF.

The chain recombines TRBV6-6 with TRBJ2-2, with a tentative D call TRBD2 (5 bases). The germline V gene encodes CDR1 MNHNY and CDR2 SVGAGI (reference sequence). V was cut by 2 bases and J by 3 bases, with 10 bases left in between. This CDR3 has 15 amino acids. The CDR3 DNA is TGTGCCAGCAGTTACGTCCGGGGAGACACCGGGGAGCTGTTTTTT. Protein product: CASSYVRGDTGELFF.

This chain uses TRBV29-1 with TRBJ1-1; TRBD1 agrees at 10 bases. Trimming cost V 4 bases and J 2 bases; bases outside gene matches: 4. CDR3 length: 14 amino acids. CDR1 and CDR2 (germline): SQVTM, ANQGSEA. The CDR3 DNA sequence: TGCAGCGTTGGTGGGACAGGGGCTAACACTGAAGCTTTCTTT. Residues: CSVGGTGANTEAFF.

This clone appeared a single time. The rearrangement uses TRBV6-5 and TRBJ2-2, with D possibly matching TRBD1 (6 bases). Germline CDR1 reads MNHEY; CDR2 reads SVGAGI. Trimming took off 7 bases at V and 5 bases at J, with 14 bases between the two ends. CDR3 length: 14 amino acids. The CDR3 spells CASKRSQGTGELFF. Here the CDR3 DNA reads TGTGCCAGCAAAAGATCTCAGGGGACCGGGGAGCTGTTTTTT.

This clone was detected only a few times. The genes are TRBV6-4 and TRBJ1-1; D unclear. The CDR3 spans 14 residues. The germline V gene encodes CDR1 MRHNA and CDR2 SNTAGT. The ends were cut back, 0 bases at V and 5 bases at J, with 10 bases in the middle. This CDR3 reads CASSDSNRPTEAFF. DNA for the CDR3: TGTGCCAGCAGTGACTCGAACAGACCAACTGAAGCTTTCTTT.

The chain has TRBV27 and TRBJ2-3; D might be TRBD1 (5 bases). Germline V gene sequence: CDR1 MNHEY, CDR2 SMNVEV (reference sequence). The CDR3 is 15 residues long. V was trimmed by 4 bases and J by 3 bases, leaving 14 bases between them. This CDR3 is CASSSAGRVTDTQYF. CDR3 coding DNA: TGTGCCAGCAGTTCGGCAGGGCGCGTGACAGATACGCAGTATTTT.

This rearrangement joins TRBV30 to TRBJ1-3; D unclear. V lost 5 bases and J 1 base, leaving 12 bases between the germline ends. This CDR3 has 14 residues. The V gene's germline CDR1 is GTSNPN and CDR2 SVGIG (reference sequence). CDR3: CAWARGRSGNTIYF. DNA of the CDR3: TGTGCCTGGGCCAGAGGCAGATCTGGAAACACCATATATTTT.

The rearrangement links TRBV12-2 to TRBJ2-3. TRBV12-2 has pseudogene status. There are 10 residues in the CDR3. The CDR3 protein is CASRTDTQYF. The CDR3 coding sequence is TGTGCAAGCCGCACAGATACGCAGTATTTT.

This rearrangement joins TRBV7-8 to TRBJ1-3; no reliable D call. The V end lost 5 bases, the J end lost 5 bases, and 13 bases lay between the germline ends. There are 14 residues in the CDR3. Germline CDR1 SGHVS, CDR2 FQNEAQ. The CDR3 DNA reads TGTGCCAGCAGCCGGACCTCCTTCCGAAACACCATATATTTT. It encodes CASSRTSFRNTIYF.

The chain carries TRBV6-1 and TRBJ1-4, with TRBD1 identical over 8 bases. CDR3 length: 16 residues. Germline CDR1 reads MNHNS; CDR2 reads SASEGT. V was pared by 3 bases and J by 4 bases, with 7 bases of the junction left unmatched. The CDR3 region has the DNA TGTGCCAGCAGTGACCCCGGACAGGGAGGTAATGAAAAACTGTTTTTT. Protein product: CASSDPGQGGNEKLFF.

The chain recombines TRBV27 with TRBJ1-1, with TRBD1 matching 8 bases. V dropped 2 bases and J dropped 1; count of bases not matched to a gene: 9. This CDR3 contains 17 residues. The germline V gene encodes CDR1 MNHEY and CDR2 SMNVEV (reference sequence). The CDR3 DNA sequence: TGTGCCAGCAGTTTAAGGCGGACAGGGCCACCGAACACTGAAGCTTTCTTT. Translation: CASSLRRTGPPNTEAFF.

The J gene is TRBJ1-1, the V gene TRBV5-1; D remains unclear. This CDR3 is built from 14 residues. Germline CDR1 and CDR2: SGHRS and YFSETQ. Trimming took off 6 bases at V and 2 bases at J, with 14 bases between the two ends. The CDR3 region has the DNA TGCGCCAGCACCCAAGAGGCGGTCAACACTGAAGCTTTCTTT. Residues: CASTQEAVNTEAFF.

The J gene is TRBJ1-1, the V gene TRBV4-1; D remains ambiguous. The germline V gene has CDR1 MGHRA and CDR2 YSYEKL. The CDR3 consists of 12 residues. The ends were cut back, 0 bases at V and 3 bases at J, with 2 bases in the middle. This chain's CDR3 is CASSQEYTEAFF. The CDR3 DNA sequence: TGCGCCAGCAGCCAAGAATACACTGAAGCTTTCTTT.

This sequence joins TRBV5-1 and TRBJ2-2, with 8 bases fitting TRBD1. J lost 0 bases, V lost 3 bases, and 13 bases had no gene match. This CDR3 region has 19 residues. CDR1 and CDR2 (germline): SGHRS, YFSETQ. This CDR3 is CASSSFLLKQGANTGELFF. CDR3 nucleotide sequence: TGCGCCAGCAGCTCATTCCTATTGAAACAGGGGGCGAACACCGGGGAGCTGTTTTTT.

J is TRBJ2-1 and V is TRBV24-1; tentatively, D is TRBD2 (5 bases). The CDR3 consists of 14 residues. V was trimmed by 2 bases and J by 4 bases, leaving 8 bases between them. Germline lookup yields CDR1 KGHDR and CDR2 SFDVKD. CDR3 nucleotides: TGTGCCACCAGTGATTCAGGACTTTACAATGAGCAGTTCTTC. Translation gives CATSDSGLYNEQFF.

CDR3 loop: CASSIGQINTEAFF. CDR3 DNA sequence: TGTGCCAGTAGTATCGGACAGATTAACACTGAAGCTTTCTTT. The chain uses TRBV19 and TRBJ1-1; D might be TRBD1 (6 bases). V was trimmed by 3 bases and J by 2 bases, leaving 10 bases between them. The germline V gene encodes CDR1 LNHDA and CDR2 SQIVND (reference sequence). The CDR3 sequence is 14 residues long.